Listed here is a single T cell receptor beta chain. Its antigen is undetermined. This record belongs to a study of T cell repertoires in cytomegalovirus infection. TCRdb used MiXCR to reprocess the reads, holding one entry per CDR3 protein. Seen here are some 920,000 distinct CDR3 sequences, about a third observed once, and the top ten hold roughly 13%. CDR1 and CDR2 from the germline V gene are SGHVS and FNYEAQ. This CDR3 contains 16 residues. V shed 6 bases and J 9 bases; nucleotides not matched to a gene: 17. The starting material was cultured CD8+ T cells from PBMCs, obtained from culture after CMV antigen stimulation. The chain joins TRBV7-6 to TRBJ2-1; 7 positions match TRBD2. The sequence was collected from a human donor in good health (CMV status not recorded). Some clones in this sample may be carry-over from other donors' samples. The CDR3 region has the DNA TGTGCCAGCAGTCCGAAATGGGGGGGACGCGTCGTTGAGCAGTTCTTC. As protein: CASSPKWGGRVVEQFF.